These 23 T cell receptor beta chains originate from one sample sequenced in a study of blood T cell repertoires in COVID-19 (dated by TCRdb to about 2020). To prepare the library, the immunoSEQ multiplex PCR assay was applied. TCRdb's version of the immuneACCESS table is confined to in-frame rearrangements and falls short of the full clone set. An unresolved V gene accounts for under half of the shortfall where checked; the remainder is of unknown origin. For this sample the table gives 200,000 to 300,000 clones, of which 80% to 85% were detected only once. 4.2% of the sample goes to the ten largest clones. The material sequenced was peripheral blood. The receptor set was obtained from a man aged 60 to 75 with acute or convalescent COVID-19.

The gene calls are TRBV19 and TRBJ1-2, with TRBD1 identical over 8 bases. The CDR3 consists of 19 residues. The junction had 14 bases not matched to a gene; V was cut back by 2 bases and J by 0 bases. The germline V gene has CDR1 LNHDA and CDR2 SQIVND (reference sequence). The CDR3 sequence is CASSITWTGSKLANYGYTF. The CDR3 coding sequence is TGTGCCAGTAGTATAACATGGACAGGGAGTAAGTTAGCTAACTATGGCTACACCTTC.

The chain employs TRBV9 and TRBJ1-1; no clear D gene. The CDR3 totals 15 residues. The V gene lost 0 bases and the J gene lost 3 bases, with 12 bases spanning the gap. The germline V gene encodes CDR1 SGDLS and CDR2 YYNGEE. CDR3 amino acids: CASSVGGQVDTEAFF. DNA for the CDR3: TGTGCCAGCAGCGTAGGCGGGCAGGTAGACACTGAAGCTTTCTTT.

J is TRBJ2-1 and V is TRBV11-2; 11 positions match TRBD2. This CDR3 is built from 14 residues. V lost 6 bases and J lost 10; bases outside the gene matches: 8. Germline CDR1 and CDR2: SGHAT and FQNNGV. Here the CDR3 DNA reads TGTGCCAGCAGTGATGGACTAGCGGGTAACGAGCAGTTCTTC. This codes for CASSDGLAGNEQFF. The complete variable domain, with remaining parts taken from reference TRBV11-2 and TRBJ2-1, reads EAGVAQSPRYKIIEKRQSVAFWCNPISGHATLYWYQQILGQGPKLLIQFQNNGVVDDSQLPKDRFSAERLKGVDSTLKIQPAKLEDSAVYLCASSDGLAGNEQFFGPGTRLTVL.

This clone appeared once. The chain uses TRBV16 and TRBJ2-7; D not resolved. Trimming removed 0 bases at V and 6 bases at J, with 15 bases between. Germline V gene data show CDR1 as KGHSY and CDR2 as FQNENV. The length of the CDR3 is 15 residues. CDR3 DNA sequence: TGTGCCAGCAGCCAATCTCGAGATTCGACGGGCGAGCAGTACTTC. This gives the protein CASSQSRDSTGEQYF.

The chain combines TRBV2 with TRBJ2-3, with 9 bases identical to TRBD2. This CDR3 comprises 15 residues. In germline, CDR1 is SNHLY, CDR2 FYNNEI. The J segment lost 4 bases and the V segment lost 8 bases, leaving 10 bases of the junction unmatched. The CDR3 sequence: CASGSQRGVADTQYF. CDR3 nucleotide sequence: TGTGCCAGCGGGTCCCAGCGGGGGGTGGCAGATACGCAGTATTTT.

This clone was observed a few times. J is TRBJ2-7 and V is TRBV18; the D gene is possibly TRBD1 (5 bases). The CDR3 has 14 amino acids. V gave up 1 base and J gave up 0 bases, with 7 bases separating them. Looked up from germline, CDR1 is KGHSH and CDR2 is LQKENI. CDR3 protein: CASSPQGNSYEQYF. DNA for the CDR3: TGTGCCAGCTCACCACAGGGGAACTCCTACGAGCAGTACTTC.

The rearrangement links TRBV29-1 to TRBJ1-3, with 7 positions matching TRBD1. Germline V gene lookup returns CDR1 SQVTM and CDR2 ANQGSEA. J was trimmed by 0 bases and V by 8 bases; bases with no gene match: 16. CDR3 size: 17 residues. The CDR3 sequence: CSSQPRDRLYSGNTIYF. The CDR3 coding sequence is TGCAGCTCCCAACCTCGGGACAGACTATACTCTGGAAACACCATATATTTT.

This clone appeared once. The same CDR3 arises from other DNA sequences in this sample as well. This chain joins TRBV3-1 (or the pseudogene TRBV3-2) and TRBJ2-2, with TRBD2 matching over 8 bases. CDR1 and CDR2 from the germline V gene are LGHDT and YNNKEL (reference sequence). The CDR3 spans 16 residues. Trimming cost V 3 bases and J 1 base; bases outside gene matches: 4. The CDR3: CASSHLAGGNTGELFF. CDR3 DNA sequence: TGTGCCAGCAGCCATCTGGCGGGGGGGAACACCGGGGAGCTGTTTTTT.

This rearrangement joins TRBV6-5 to TRBJ1-6; 7 bases match TRBD1. CDR1 is MNHEY and CDR2 is SVGAGI in the germline V gene. V lost 2 bases to trimming and J lost 5 bases; unmatched junction nucleotides: 3. The CDR3 totals 15 residues. CDR3 sequence reads: CASSYGQVNNSPLHF. The DNA for the CDR3 is TGTGCCAGCAGTTACGGACAGGTTAATAATTCACCCCTCCACTTT.

CDR3 sequence reads: CASSPITGEGLEGYTF. Here the CDR3 DNA reads TGTGCCAGCTCACCGATTACAGGGGAAGGTCTTGAAGGCTACACCTTC. The rearrangement joins TRBV18 to TRBJ1-2, with 7 bases identical to TRBD1. Germline V gene sequence: CDR1 KGHSH, CDR2 LQKENI. The CDR3 loop spans 16 amino acids. V was pared by 3 bases and J by 8 bases, with 15 bases of the junction left unmatched.

This clone was detected a few times. The V and J genes are TRBV28 and TRBJ1-2, with D perhaps TRBD1 (6 bases). Trimming shortened V by 7 bases and J by 0 bases, and 9 bases separated the two germline ends. Germline CDR1 MDHEN, CDR2 SYDVKM. The CDR3 is 13 amino acids. The CDR3 DNA reads TGTGCCAGCACCTGGGGGCCTAACTATGGCTACACCTTC. Translation: CASTWGPNYGYTF.

V gene TRBV11-3 combines with J gene TRBJ2-1; D may be TRBD2 (5 bases). CDR1 and CDR2 from the germline V gene are SGHNT and YENEEA. CDR3 size: 14 residues. The ends were cut back, 1 base at V and 7 bases at J, with 11 bases in the middle. The CDR3 sequence: CASSLGPAANEQFF. The CDR3 DNA sequence: TGTGCCAGCAGCTTAGGTCCAGCGGCGAATGAGCAGTTCTTC.

The gene calls are TRBV6-5 and TRBJ2-1; D unresolved. This CDR3 comprises 12 residues. The germline CDR1 and CDR2 sequences are MNHEY and SVGAGI. V lost 1 base to trimming and J lost 6 bases, with 4 bases between them. CDR3 bases: TGTGCCAGCAGTTACTACGGCAATGAGCAGTTCTTC. Translated, it gives CASSYYGNEQFF.

Here the CDR3 DNA reads TGTGCCAGTACCGGACAGATGAACACTGAAGCTTTCTTT. Translation gives CASTGQMNTEAFF. The rearrangement links TRBV19 to TRBJ1-1; TRBD1 might be the D (6 bases). Germline CDR1 and CDR2: LNHDA and SQIVND (reference sequence). Trimming removed 7 bases at V and 0 bases at J, with 9 bases between. The CDR3 has 13 amino acids. Full variable domain (missing parts from reference TRBV19 and TRBJ1-1): DGGITQSPKYLFRKEGQNVTLSCEQNLNHDAMYWYRQDPGQGLRLIYYSQIVNDFQKGDIAEGYSVSREKKESFPLTVTSAQKNPTAFYLCASTGQMNTEAFFGQGTRLTVV.

This chain connects TRBV19 to TRBJ2-5, with TRBD2 identical over 13 bases. The CDR3 totals 16 residues. Germline assignment: CDR1 LNHDA and CDR2 SQIVND (reference sequence). Germline trimming cut 4 bases from V and 5 bases from J; bases unmatched to any gene: 7. DNA for the CDR3: TGTGCCAGTAGTAGGACTAGCGGGAGAGGGGGGGAGACCCAGTACTTC. Translation gives CASSRTSGRGGETQYF.

The chain combines TRBV3-1 (or the pseudogene TRBV3-2) with TRBJ2-5; 7 bases are a match to TRBD2. Germline V gives CDR1 LGHDT, CDR2 YNNKEL (reference sequence). V trimming: 2 bases; J trimming: 5 bases; junction bases outside the gene matches: 11. The CDR3 contains 16 residues. CDR3: CASSQSRLAAVETQYF. The CDR3 DNA sequence: TGTGCCAGCAGCCAATCCCGGCTAGCGGCCGTTGAGACCCAGTACTTC.

This chain connects TRBV9 to TRBJ2-5, with 8 bases that match TRBD2. The V and J ends lost 0 bases and 5 bases, in that order; junction bases with no gene match: 6. Germline assignment: CDR1 SGDLS and CDR2 YYNGEE. The CDR3 contains 15 residues. The CDR3, as DNA: TGTGCCAGCAGCGTAGGAGGGACTAGAGGTGAGACCCAGTACTTC. It yields the protein CASSVGGTRGETQYF.

This chain connects TRBV6-6 to TRBJ1-2; tentative D call: TRBD1 (5 bases). V gave up 4 bases and J gave up 3 bases, with 12 bases separating them. In germline, CDR1 is MNHNY, CDR2 SVGAGI (reference sequence). The CDR3 is made up of 14 amino acids. The CDR3 bases are TGTGCCAGCAGTTCTCGACAGACCCACTATGGCTACACCTTC. It is translated as CASSSRQTHYGYTF.

The chain uses TRBV6-5 and TRBJ1-2, with 11 bases aligning to TRBD1. The CDR3 length is 15 residues. The trim removed 7 bases at V and 5 bases at J, leaving 9 bases unmatched. Germline lookup yields CDR1 MNHEY and CDR2 SVGAGI. The CDR3 DNA is TGTGCCAGCATCACACAGGGGACAGGGGGTTATGGCTACACCTTC. This codes for CASITQGTGGYGYTF.

This chain joins TRBV25-1 and TRBJ1-1; D may be TRBD1 (5 bases). V lost 10 bases and J lost 1, with 10 bases in between. The length of the CDR3 is 12 residues. Germline V gene lookup returns CDR1 MGHDK and CDR2 SYGVNS. The CDR3 loop reads CATTQGNTEAFF. The CDR3, as DNA: TGTGCCACCACGCAGGGGAACACTGAAGCTTTCTTT. The whole variable domain, filled in from reference TRBV25-1 and TRBJ1-1, reads EADIYQTPRYLVIGTGKKITLECSQTMGHDKMYWYQQDPGMELHLIHYSYGVNSTEKGDLSSESTVSRIRTEHFPLTLESARPSHTSQYLCATTQGNTEAFFGQGTRLTVV.

The V gene is TRBV7-2, the J gene TRBJ1-3; TRBD1 matches at 8 bases. Germline assignment: CDR1 SGHTA and CDR2 FQGNSA. The CDR3 covers 14 residues. Losses at the gene ends were 4 bases for V and 2 bases for J; bases not matched to a gene: 1. The DNA of the CDR3 is TGTGCCAGCAGCTCGACAGGGGCTGGAAACACCATATATTTT. This codes for CASSSTGAGNTIYF. Combining the CDR3 with reference TRBV7-2 and TRBJ1-3 gives the whole variable domain GAGVSQSPSNKVTEKGKDVELRCDPISGHTALYWYRQSLGQGLEFLIYFQGNSAPDKSGLPSDRFSAERTGGSVSTLTIQRTQQEDSAVYLCASSSTGAGNTIYFGEGSWLTVV.

The gene calls are TRBV19 and TRBJ2-3; 13 bases map to TRBD2. The V and J ends lost 0 bases and 5 bases, in that order; junction bases with no gene match: 11. There are 19 residues in the CDR3. Germline CDR1 is LNHDA and CDR2 is SQIVND (reference sequence). CDR3 sequence (DNA): TGTGCCAGTAGTATAGATACCGCCGGACTAGCGGGGGCGAGAGATACGCAGTATTTT. Its protein product is CASSIDTAGLAGARDTQYF.

The chain couples TRBV9 to TRBJ2-3, with D possibly being TRBD1 (5 bases). This CDR3 has 15 amino acids. The V and J ends lost 4 bases and 4 bases respectively, with 16 bases between them. CDR1 is SGDLS, CDR2 YYNGEE, per germline. The CDR3 DNA sequence: TGTGCCAGCAGCCCACGCTCAGGGATCCCAGATACGCAGTATTTT. Protein: CASSPRSGIPDTQYF. The full variable domain, with the rest looked up from reference TRBV9 and TRBJ2-3, is DSGVTQTPKHLITATGQRVTLRCSPRSGDLSVYWYQQSLDQGLQFLIQYYNGEERAKGNILERFSAQQFPDLHSELNLSSLELGDSALYFCASSPRSGIPDTQYFGPGTRLTVL.